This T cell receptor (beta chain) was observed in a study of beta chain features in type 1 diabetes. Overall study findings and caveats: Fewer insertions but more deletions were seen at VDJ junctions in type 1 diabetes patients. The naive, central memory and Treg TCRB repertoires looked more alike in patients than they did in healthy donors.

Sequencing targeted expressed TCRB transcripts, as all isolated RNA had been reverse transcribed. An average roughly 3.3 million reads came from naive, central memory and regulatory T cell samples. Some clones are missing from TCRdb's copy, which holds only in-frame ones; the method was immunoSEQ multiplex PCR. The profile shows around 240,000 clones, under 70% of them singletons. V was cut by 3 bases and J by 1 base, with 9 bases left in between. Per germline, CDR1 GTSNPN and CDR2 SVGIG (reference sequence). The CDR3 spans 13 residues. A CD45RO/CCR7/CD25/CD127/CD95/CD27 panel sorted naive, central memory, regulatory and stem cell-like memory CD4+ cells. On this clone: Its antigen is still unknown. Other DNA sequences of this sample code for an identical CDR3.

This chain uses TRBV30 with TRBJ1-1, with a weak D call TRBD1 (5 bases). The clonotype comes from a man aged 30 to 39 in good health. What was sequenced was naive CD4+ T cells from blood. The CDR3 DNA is TGTGCCTGGAGCCAGGACAAGAACACTGAAGCTTTCTTT. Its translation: CAWSQDKNTEAFF.